The 19 T cell receptor beta chains given below trace back to one sample, sequenced in a study of T cell responses to AZD1222 COVID-19 vaccine. Libraries were prepared by immunoSEQ multiplex PCR; TCRdb keeps only in-frame clonotypes and omits some of them. The table lists 99,000 or so clones, about 88% of them singletons. Here the sequenced sample was peripheral blood, taken on day 0 of AZD1222 vaccination. Receptor source: an adult in good health.

The rearrangement uses TRBV5-5 and TRBJ1-2, with D unresolved. Trimming pared 4 bases from V and 3 bases from J, leaving 10 bases between. The CDR3 contains 13 residues. Germline loops: CDR1 SGHKS, CDR2 YYEKEE (reference sequence). The CDR3 coding sequence is TGTGCCAGCAGCGATACCGGGCACTATGGCTACACCTTC. This translates into CASSDTGHYGYTF.

V usage is TRBV2 and J usage is TRBJ2-7; 7 bases align to TRBD1. This CDR3 region has 14 residues. Germline values: CDR1 SNHLY, CDR2 FYNNEI. V lost 6 bases and J lost 4; bases outside the gene matches: 9. The CDR3 reads CASRITGTVYEQYF. In DNA form, the CDR3 reads TGTGCCAGCAGGATTACCGGGACAGTTTACGAGCAGTACTTC.

This clone was found once. The junction departs from the called germline gene at one end, perhaps through a read error. The chain couples TRBV5-1 to TRBJ1-3; D unclear. The CDR3 loop spans 15 amino acids. In germline, CDR1 is SGHRS, CDR2 YFSETQ. The CDR3 loop is CATSLEGQSGNTIYF. The CDR3, as DNA: TGCGCCACCAGCCTCGAGGGTCAGAGTGGAAACACCATATATTTT.

The gene calls are TRBV25-1 and TRBJ2-3; TRBD2 matches 11 bases. The CDR3 sequence is 15 residues long. V was clipped by 6 bases and J by 3 bases; unmatched bases: 5. Looked up from germline, CDR1 is MGHDK and CDR2 is SYGVNS. CDR3 region: CASRGTSGRTDTQYF. CDR3 nucleotide sequence: TGTGCCAGCAGGGGTACTAGCGGGAGAACAGATACGCAGTATTTT.

This clone was recorded a few times. This chain uses TRBV7-8 with TRBJ2-7; D call uncertain. Germline V gives CDR1 SGHVS, CDR2 FQNEAQ. The CDR3 sequence is 16 residues long. Trimming removed 0 bases from V and 7 bases from J, with 19 bases in between. DNA of the CDR3: TGTGCCAGCAGCTTAGCTATTTGGGTAGACCAGAAGGAGCAGTACTTC. It translates to CASSLAIWVDQKEQYF.

This clone was counted a few times. V gene TRBV6-2 or TRBV6-3 combines with J gene TRBJ2-1; 10 bases match TRBD2. This CDR3 comprises 16 residues. CDR1 is MNHEY, CDR2 SVGEGT, per germline. J gave up 5 bases and V 2 bases, and 6 bases lay outside the gene matches. CDR3 bases: TGTGCCAGCAGTTACGTTCCTAGCGGGAGCCACAATGAGCAGTTCTTC. Protein sequence: CASSYVPSGSHNEQFF.

This clone has a single count. The J gene is TRBJ2-5, the V gene TRBV7-8, with D tentatively TRBD2 (6 bases). CDR3 length: 13 amino acids. Germline V CDR1 and CDR2: SGHVS, FQNEAQ. Trimming shortened V by 5 bases and J by 4 bases, and 11 bases separated the two germline ends. The CDR3 DNA is TGTGCCAGCAGCGGGGGACTGGGAGAGACCCAGTACTTC. Translation: CASSGGLGETQYF.

The rearrangement links TRBV7-6 to TRBJ2-7; 8 positions agree with TRBD2. The V segment lost 5 bases and the J segment 2 bases; nucleotides outside the gene matches: 5. The CDR3 length is 14 residues. The germline CDR1 and CDR2 sequences are SGHVS and FNYEAQ. CDR3 DNA sequence: TGTGCCAGCAGCCAAACTAGCGGAACCTACGAGCAGTACTTC. This encodes CASSQTSGTYEQYF.

The chain combines TRBV7-3 with TRBJ2-1; 13 bases line up with TRBD2. Trimming took 4 bases from V and 8 from J; bases not matched to a gene: 8. This CDR3 contains 16 residues. The germline CDR1 and CDR2 sequences are SGHTA and FQGTGA. Here the CDR3 DNA reads TGTGCCAGCAGCTCCTGGACTAGCGGGAGTATGTATGAGCAGTTCTTC. This encodes CASSSWTSGSMYEQFF. Complete variable domain (other parts from reference TRBV7-3 and TRBJ2-1): GAGVSQTPSNKVTEKGKYVELRCDPISGHTALYWYRQSLGQGPEFLIYFQGTGAADDSGLPNDRFFAVRPEGSVSTLKIQRTERGDSAVYLCASSSWTSGSMYEQFFGPGTRLTVL.

The rearrangement uses TRBV6-5 and TRBJ2-1; D not certain. Trimming pared 2 bases from V and 9 bases from J, leaving 5 bases between. The CDR3 is 11 residues long. CDR1 MNHEY and CDR2 SVGAGI come from the germline V gene. This chain's CDR3 is CASSYVGEQFF. CDR3 nucleotide sequence: TGTGCCAGCAGTTACGTTGGTGAGCAGTTCTTC.

V is TRBV19 and J is TRBJ2-4, with a weak D call TRBD1 (6 bases). The CDR3 is 15 residues long. V was shortened by 3 bases and J by 1 base, with 10 bases between the two germline ends. From germline, CDR1 is LNHDA and CDR2 SQIVND (reference sequence). The CDR3 region has the DNA TGTGCCAGTAGTATGAGGGGGAGTGCCAAAAACATTCAGTACTTC. It translates to CASSMRGSAKNIQYF.

V and J are TRBV4-2 and TRBJ2-5; 8 positions agree with TRBD2. The CDR3 spans 16 residues. V was clipped by 1 base and J by 2 bases; unmatched bases: 6. Germline values: CDR1 LGHNA, CDR2 YNFKEQ. Written as DNA, the CDR3 is TGTGCCAGCAGCCAAGGGGTAGCGGGATTGCAAGAGACCCAGTACTTC. This gives the protein CASSQGVAGLQETQYF.

J is TRBJ1-2 and V is TRBV6-2 or TRBV6-3; D gene ambiguous. CDR1 and CDR2 (germline): MNHEY, SVGEGT. The CDR3 runs to 13 residues. Trimming shortened V by 4 bases and J by 4 bases, and 10 bases separated the two germline ends. Here the CDR3 reads CASSLLVIYGYTF. CDR3 nucleotide sequence: TGTGCCAGCAGTTTGTTGGTCATCTATGGCTACACCTTC.

This chain joins TRBV6-5 and TRBJ2-3; D call uncertain. Germline assignment: CDR1 MNHEY and CDR2 SVGAGI. Between the trimmed V and J ends, which lost 5 bases and 2 bases, there was a span of 8 bases. The CDR3 runs 13 residues. This chain's CDR3 is CASSNRITDTQYF. CDR3 in DNA: TGTGCCAGCAGTAACCGGATCACAGATACGCAGTATTTT.

The chain joins TRBV5-1 to TRBJ2-7; the D gene is possibly TRBD2 (5 bases). The CDR3 runs to 14 residues. The V gene's germline CDR1 is SGHRS and CDR2 YFSETQ. V was cut by 1 base and J by 4 bases, with 12 bases left in between. The CDR3 here is CASSLWTASYEQYF. CDR3 in DNA: TGCGCCAGCAGCTTGTGGACTGCCTCATACGAGCAGTACTTC.

This chain joins TRBV28 and TRBJ1-2; 7 positions match TRBD1. The germline CDR1 and CDR2 sequences are MDHEN and SYDVKM. The CDR3 totals 14 residues. V was clipped by 5 bases and J by 4 bases; unmatched bases: 7. CDR3 in amino acids: CASSTGVLSYGYTF. In DNA, the CDR3 is TGTGCCAGCAGTACAGGGGTTTTAAGCTATGGCTACACCTTC.

This clone was observed a single time. This chain uses TRBV6-1 with TRBJ2-1; tentative D call: TRBD1 (6 bases). CDR1 MNHNS and CDR2 SASEGT come from the germline V gene. Between the trimmed V and J ends, which lost 5 bases and 10 bases, there was a span of 18 bases. The CDR3 is made up of 14 amino acids. Written as DNA, the CDR3 is TGTGCCAGCAGTAAACCTTCAGGGGAAAGGGAGCAGTTCTTC. It encodes CASSKPSGEREQFF.

This clone was seen only once. V is TRBV9 and J is TRBJ2-1; 8 nucleotides agree with TRBD1. With V trimmed by 4 bases and J by 4 bases, 16 bases remained unmatched. Looked up from germline, CDR1 is SGDLS and CDR2 is YYNGEE. The CDR3 is 18 amino acids. For the CDR3, the DNA is TGTGCCAGCAGCCCAGGCGGGACAGGTCGTTTGTTATACAATGAGCAGTTCTTC. It codes for CASSPGGTGRLLYNEQFF.

V is TRBV5-1 and J is TRBJ2-6; 7 bases are shared with TRBD1. The CDR3 length is 16 residues. From germline, CDR1 is SGHRS and CDR2 YFSETQ. The trim removed 2 bases at V and 4 bases at J, leaving 6 bases unmatched. The CDR3 nucleotides read TGCGCCAGCAGCTTAGACAGGGACGTGGGGGCCAACGTCCTGACTTTC. This sequence encodes CASSLDRDVGANVLTF.